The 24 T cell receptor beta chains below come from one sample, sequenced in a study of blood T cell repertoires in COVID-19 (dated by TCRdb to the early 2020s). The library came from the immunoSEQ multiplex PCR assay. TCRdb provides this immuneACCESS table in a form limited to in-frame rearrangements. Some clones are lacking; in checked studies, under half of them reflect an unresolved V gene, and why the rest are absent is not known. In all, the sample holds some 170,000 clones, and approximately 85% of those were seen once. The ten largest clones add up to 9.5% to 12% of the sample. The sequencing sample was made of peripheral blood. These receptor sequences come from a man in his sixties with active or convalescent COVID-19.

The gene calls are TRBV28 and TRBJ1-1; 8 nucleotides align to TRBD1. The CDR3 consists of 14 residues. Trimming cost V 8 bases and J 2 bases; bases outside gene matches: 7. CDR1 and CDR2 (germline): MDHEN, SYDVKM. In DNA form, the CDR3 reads TGTGCCAGCCGAACAGGGGGGGGAAACACTGAAGCTTTCTTT. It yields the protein CASRTGGGNTEAFF.

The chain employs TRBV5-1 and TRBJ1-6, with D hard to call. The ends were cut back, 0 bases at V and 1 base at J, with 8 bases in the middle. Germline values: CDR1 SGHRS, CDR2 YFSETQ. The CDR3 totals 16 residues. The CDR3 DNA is TGCGCCAGCAGCTTGGCTGCGGAATCCTATAATTCACCCCTCCACTTT. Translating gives CASSLAAESYNSPLHF.

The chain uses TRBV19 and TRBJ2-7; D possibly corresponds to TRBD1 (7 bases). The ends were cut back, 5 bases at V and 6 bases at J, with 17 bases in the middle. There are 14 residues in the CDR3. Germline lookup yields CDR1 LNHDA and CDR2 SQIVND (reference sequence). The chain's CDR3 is CASSGDNRGGEQYF. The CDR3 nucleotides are TGTGCCAGTAGTGGGGACAACAGGGGAGGCGAGCAGTACTTC.

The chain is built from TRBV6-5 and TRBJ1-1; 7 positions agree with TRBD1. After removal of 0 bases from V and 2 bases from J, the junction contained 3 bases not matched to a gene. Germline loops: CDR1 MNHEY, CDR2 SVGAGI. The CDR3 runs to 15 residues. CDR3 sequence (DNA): TGTGCCAGCAGTTACTCACAGGGGATCAACACTGAAGCTTTCTTT. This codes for CASSYSQGINTEAFF.

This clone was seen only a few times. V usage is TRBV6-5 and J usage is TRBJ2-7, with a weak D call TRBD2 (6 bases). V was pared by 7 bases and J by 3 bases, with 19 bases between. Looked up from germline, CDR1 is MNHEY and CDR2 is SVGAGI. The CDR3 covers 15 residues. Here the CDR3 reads CASTPEVGGVYEQYF. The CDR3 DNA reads TGTGCCAGCACCCCCGAAGTGGGCGGGGTCTACGAGCAGTACTTC.

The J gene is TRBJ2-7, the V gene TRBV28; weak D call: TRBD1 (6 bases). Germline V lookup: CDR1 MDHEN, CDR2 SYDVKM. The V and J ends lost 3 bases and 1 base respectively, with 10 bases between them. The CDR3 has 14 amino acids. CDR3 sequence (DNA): TGTGCCAGCAGTTTGTCCAGGGGATCCTACGAGCAGTACTTC. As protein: CASSLSRGSYEQYF.

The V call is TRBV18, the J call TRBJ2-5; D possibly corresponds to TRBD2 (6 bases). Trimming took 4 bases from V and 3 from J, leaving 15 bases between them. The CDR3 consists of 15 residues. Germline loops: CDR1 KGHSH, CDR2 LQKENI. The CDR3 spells CASSLNRGIEETQYF. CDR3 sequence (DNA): TGTGCCAGCTCACTAAACCGGGGGATCGAAGAGACCCAGTACTTC.

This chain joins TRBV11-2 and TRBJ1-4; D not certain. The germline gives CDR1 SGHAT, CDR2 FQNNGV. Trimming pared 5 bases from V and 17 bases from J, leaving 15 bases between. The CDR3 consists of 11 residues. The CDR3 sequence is CASSLAGRPFF. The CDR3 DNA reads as TGTGCCAGCAGCCTAGCGGGGAGGCCTTTTTTT.

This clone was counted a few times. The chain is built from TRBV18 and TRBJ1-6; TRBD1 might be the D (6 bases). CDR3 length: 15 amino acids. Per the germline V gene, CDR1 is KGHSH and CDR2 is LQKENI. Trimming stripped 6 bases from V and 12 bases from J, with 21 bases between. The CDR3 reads CASSLGQPRSKPLHF. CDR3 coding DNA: TGTGCCAGCTCCCTCGGACAGCCCCGGTCTAAACCCCTCCACTTT.

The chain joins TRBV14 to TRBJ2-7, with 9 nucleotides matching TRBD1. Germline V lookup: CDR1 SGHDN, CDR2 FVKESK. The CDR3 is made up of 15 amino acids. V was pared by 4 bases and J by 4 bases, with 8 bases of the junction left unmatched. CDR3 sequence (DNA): TGTGCCAGCAGCCTGGGACAGGGCTATGGGTACGAGCAGTACTTC. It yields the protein CASSLGQGYGYEQYF.

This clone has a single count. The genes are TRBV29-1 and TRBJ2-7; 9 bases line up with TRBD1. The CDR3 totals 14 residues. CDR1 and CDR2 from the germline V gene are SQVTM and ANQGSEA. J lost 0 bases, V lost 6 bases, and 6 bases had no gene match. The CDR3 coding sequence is TGCAGCGTCCGACAGGGGGTATACTCCTACGAGCAGTACTTC. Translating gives CSVRQGVYSYEQYF.

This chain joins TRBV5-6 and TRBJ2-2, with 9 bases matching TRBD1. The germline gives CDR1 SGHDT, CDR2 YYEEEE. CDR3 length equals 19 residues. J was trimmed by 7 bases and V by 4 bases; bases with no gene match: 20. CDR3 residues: CASSGAAGTGSGRSGELFF. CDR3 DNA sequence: TGTGCCAGCAGCGGGGCGGCCGGGACAGGGAGCGGTCGGAGCGGGGAGCTGTTTTTT.

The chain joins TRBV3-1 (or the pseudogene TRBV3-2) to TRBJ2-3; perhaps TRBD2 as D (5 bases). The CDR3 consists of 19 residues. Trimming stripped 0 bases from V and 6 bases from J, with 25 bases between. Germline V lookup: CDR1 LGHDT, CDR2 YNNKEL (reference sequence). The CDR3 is CASSQDGTSGPLVTDTQYF. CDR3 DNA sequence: TGTGCCAGCAGCCAAGACGGTACCAGCGGACCTTTAGTTACCGATACGCAGTATTTT.

CDR3 region: CASSVAGQGITDTQYF. The CDR3 DNA follows: TGTGCCAGCAGCGTAGCGGGACAGGGGATAACAGATACGCAGTATTTT. The J gene is TRBJ2-3, the V gene TRBV9; TRBD1 matches at 10 bases. Germline CDR1 is SGDLS and CDR2 is YYNGEE. J gave up 3 bases and V 0 bases, and 4 bases lay outside the gene matches. This CDR3 is 16 amino acids long. Together with reference TRBV9 and TRBJ2-3, the CDR3 gives the full variable domain: DSGVTQTPKHLITATGQRVTLRCSPRSGDLSVYWYQQSLDQGLQFLIQYYNGEERAKGNILERFSAQQFPDLHSELNLSSLELGDSALYFCASSVAGQGITDTQYFGPGTRLTVL.

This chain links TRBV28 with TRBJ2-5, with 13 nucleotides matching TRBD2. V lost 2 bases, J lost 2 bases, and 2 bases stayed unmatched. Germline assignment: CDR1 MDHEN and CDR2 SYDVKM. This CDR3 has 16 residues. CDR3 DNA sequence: TGTGCCAGCAGTTTACCACTAGCGGGAGGGCAAGAGACCCAGTACTTC. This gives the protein CASSLPLAGGQETQYF.

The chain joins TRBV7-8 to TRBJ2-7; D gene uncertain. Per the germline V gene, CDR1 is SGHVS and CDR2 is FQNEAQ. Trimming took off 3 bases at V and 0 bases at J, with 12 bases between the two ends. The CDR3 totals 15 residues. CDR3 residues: CASSFPNSFSYEQYF. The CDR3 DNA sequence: TGTGCCAGCAGCTTCCCGAACTCGTTCTCCTACGAGCAGTACTTC.

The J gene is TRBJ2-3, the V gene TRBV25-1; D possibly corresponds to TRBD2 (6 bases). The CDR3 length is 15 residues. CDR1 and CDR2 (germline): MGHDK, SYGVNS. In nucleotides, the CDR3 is TGTGCTACCGGTAGTTTACGGGAGCGGACAGATACGCAGTATTTT. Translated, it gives CATGSLRERTDTQYF.

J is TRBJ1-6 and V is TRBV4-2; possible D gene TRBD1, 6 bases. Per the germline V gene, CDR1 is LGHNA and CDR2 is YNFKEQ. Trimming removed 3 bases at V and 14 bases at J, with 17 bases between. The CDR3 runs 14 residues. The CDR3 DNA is TGTGCCAGCAGCCACGCTGGGGGGGCCGCGACCCTCCACTTT. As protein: CASSHAGGAATLHF.

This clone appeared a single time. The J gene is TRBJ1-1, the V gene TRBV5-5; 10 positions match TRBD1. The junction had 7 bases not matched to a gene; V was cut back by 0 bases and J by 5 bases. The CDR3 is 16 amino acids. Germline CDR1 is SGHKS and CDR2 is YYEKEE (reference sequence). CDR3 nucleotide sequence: TGTGCCAGCAGCTTGGCCCGACAGGGGGCAAGAACTGAAGCTTTCTTT. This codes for CASSLARQGARTEAFF.

CDR3 amino acids: CASSVDQGTTNEKLFF. Written as DNA, the CDR3 is TGTGCCAGCAGTGTCGACCAGGGAACAACTAATGAAAAACTGTTTTTT. The chain carries TRBV25-1 and TRBJ1-4, with D perhaps matching TRBD1 (5 bases). The V gene's germline CDR1 is MGHDK and CDR2 SYGVNS. This CDR3 region has 16 residues. V was cut by 4 bases and J by 0 bases, with 12 bases left in between. The full variable domain, in which reference TRBV25-1 and TRBJ1-4 provide the parts outside the CDR3, is EADIYQTPRYLVIGTGKKITLECSQTMGHDKMYWYQQDPGMELHLIHYSYGVNSTEKGDLSSESTVSRIRTEHFPLTLESARPSHTSQYLCASSVDQGTTNEKLFFGSGTQLSVL.

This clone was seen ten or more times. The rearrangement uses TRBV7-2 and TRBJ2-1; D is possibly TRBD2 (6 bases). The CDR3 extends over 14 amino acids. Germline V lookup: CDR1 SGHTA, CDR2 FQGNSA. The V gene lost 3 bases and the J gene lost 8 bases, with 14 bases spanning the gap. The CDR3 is CASSFGTGGDEQFF. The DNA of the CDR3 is TGTGCCAGCAGCTTCGGGACTGGAGGCGATGAGCAGTTCTTC.

CDR3 sequence (DNA): TGCGCCAGCGGATCGGGACAGGGGGGCGGATACGAGCAGTACTTC. This translates into CASGSGQGGGYEQYF. The rearrangement uses TRBV5-1 and TRBJ2-7; 11 nucleotides line up with TRBD1. Germline trimming cut 7 bases from V and 4 bases from J; bases unmatched to any gene: 10. This CDR3 is 15 amino acids long. CDR1 and CDR2 (germline): SGHRS, YFSETQ.

DNA for the CDR3: TGTGCCAGCAGCCAAAGGGTAGCGGGGGCGTACAATGAGCAGTTCTTC. This gives the protein CASSQRVAGAYNEQFF. The chain has TRBV7-2 and TRBJ2-1; TRBD2 aligns across 9 bases. V was pared by 5 bases and J by 4 bases, with 9 bases of the junction left unmatched. The CDR3 runs to 16 residues. Germline CDR1 SGHTA, CDR2 FQGNSA.

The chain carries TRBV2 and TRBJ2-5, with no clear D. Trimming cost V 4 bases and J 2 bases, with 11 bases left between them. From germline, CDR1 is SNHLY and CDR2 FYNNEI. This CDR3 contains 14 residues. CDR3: CASSGVGRQETQYF. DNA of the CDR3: TGTGCCAGCAGTGGTGTTGGCAGGCAAGAGACCCAGTACTTC.